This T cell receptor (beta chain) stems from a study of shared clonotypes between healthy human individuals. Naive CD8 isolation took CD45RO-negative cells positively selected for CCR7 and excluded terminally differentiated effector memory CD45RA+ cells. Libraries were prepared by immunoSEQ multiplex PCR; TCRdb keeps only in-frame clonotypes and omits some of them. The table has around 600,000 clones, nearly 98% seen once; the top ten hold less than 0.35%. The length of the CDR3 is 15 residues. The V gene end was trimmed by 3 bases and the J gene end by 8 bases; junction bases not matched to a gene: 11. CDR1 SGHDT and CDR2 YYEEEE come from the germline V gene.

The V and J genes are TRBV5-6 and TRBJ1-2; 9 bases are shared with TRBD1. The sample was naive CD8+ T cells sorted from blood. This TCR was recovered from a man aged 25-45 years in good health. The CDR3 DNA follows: TGTGCCAGCAGCTCTAACCGGGACAGGGTCCCGGGCTACACCTTC. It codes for CASSSNRDRVPGYTF.